This TCR beta chain is drawn from a study of long-term antiretroviral therapy in people with HIV. Findings and limits, study-wide: Clones with expansion before ART led the repertoire at all time points. Subsequent to ART, diversity was augmented yet persisted below that of transplant donor controls.

Germline V lookup: CDR1 SGHTA, CDR2 FQGTGA. CDR3 length: 13 residues. V lost 5 bases and J lost 6, with 10 bases in between. About 1-11 million cryopreserved PBMC were held in samples before DNA extraction. Concerning this clone itself: Its antigen is not known.

The assay, immunoSEQ v3.0, was run at survey level. Repertoires were generated with immunoSEQ multiplex PCR, while TCRdb's copy carries only in-frame clones and drops some. This repertoire shows about 11,000 clones, roughly 80% found once; its top ten account for around 20%. The clonotype was recovered from a man in his fifties or sixties with HIV. The material was unsorted PBMCs, obtained roughly 7 years after starting antiretroviral therapy. The V call is TRBV7-3, the J call TRBJ2-2; D is undetermined. CDR3 sequence: CASSPHGPGELFF. In DNA form, the CDR3 reads TGTGCCAGCAGCCCCCATGGGCCCGGGGAGCTGTTTTTT.